The rows below give T cell receptor beta chains drawn from one sample of a study of T-cell reconstitution after alpha-beta-depleted transplantation in children. Each CDR3 protein is one row after TCRdb ran MiXCR on the PCR reads. The sample consists of some 200,000 distinct CDR3 sequences, 13% to 15% of them appearing once. The sequences come from PBMCs from the stem cell graft donor, collected from the stem cell graft. Receptors originate from a human donor who donated a stem cell graft to a child with acute lymphoblastic leukemia. Both conserved end residues are part of each CDR3. The D gene is left open where the match is weak. The size entry is marked missing in some rows and otherwise reads once, few, many or a size class.

CDR3 protein: CASSPDSLKVNEQFF; CDR3 DNA: TGTGCCAGCAGCCCGGACTCCCTCAAGGTGAATGAGCAGTTCTTC; J gene: TRBJ2-1; V gene: TRBV7-9; clone size: few; D gene: NA
CDR3 protein: CATSDFTVNTEAFF; CDR3 DNA: TGTGCCACCAGTGATTTTACAGTGAACACTGAAGCTTTCTTT; J gene: TRBJ1-1; V gene: TRBV24-1; clone size: once; D gene: NA
CDR3 protein: CASSLGQTQPQHF; CDR3 DNA: TGTGCCAGCAGCCTCGGACAGACTCAGCCCCAGCATTTT; J gene: TRBJ1-5; V gene: TRBV12-3/TRBV12-4; clone size: many; D gene: NA
CDR3 protein: CASSLERGRAETQYF; CDR3 DNA: TGTGCCAGCAGCTTAGAGCGCGGCCGGGCGGAGACCCAGTACTTC; J gene: TRBJ2-5; V gene: TRBV7-2; clone size: NA; D gene: NA
CDR3 protein: CASTRLGQGANTGELFF; CDR3 DNA: TGCGCCAGCACCAGACTGGGACAGGGGGCGAACACCGGGGAGCTGTTTTTT; J gene: TRBJ2-2; V gene: TRBV5-1; clone size: many; D gene: TRBD1
CDR3 protein: CASSAARQETQYF; CDR3 DNA: TGTGCCAGCAGTGCGGCTAGACAAGAGACCCAGTACTTC; J gene: TRBJ2-5; V gene: TRBV6-1; clone size: many; D gene: NA
CDR3 protein: CASSPEVRKQFF; CDR3 DNA: TGTGCCAGCAGCCCGGAGGTACGGAAGCAGTTCTTC; J gene: TRBJ2-1; V gene: TRBV28; clone size: few; D gene: NA
CDR3 protein: CASRSQRGTDTQYF; CDR3 DNA: TGTGCCAGCAGATCCCAGAGGGGCACAGATACGCAGTATTTT; J gene: TRBJ2-3; V gene: TRBV12-3/TRBV12-4; clone size: many; D gene: NA
CDR3 protein: CASSPQTRPRGNEQYF; CDR3 DNA: TGTGCCAGCAGCCCTCAGACTCGACCCAGGGGTAACGAGCAGTACTTC; J gene: TRBJ2-7; V gene: TRBV7-2; clone size: NA; D gene: NA
CDR3 protein: CASSVDRGSSYNEQFF; CDR3 DNA: TGTGCCAGCAGCGTAGATCGGGGGAGCTCCTACAATGAGCAGTTCTTC; J gene: TRBJ2-1; V gene: TRBV9; clone size: many; D gene: NA